The present entry profiles one T cell receptor beta chain with its context. This sample was taken from a study of blood T cell repertoires in COVID-19. CDR1 and CDR2 (germline): ENHRY, SYGVKD. This CDR3 is built from 15 residues. Trimming removed 5 bases from V and 5 bases from J; junction bases left unmatched: 10. Original processing notes: Nucleated cell number was recorded as an estimate derived from reference gene primer amplification. TCRdb's table, derived via immunoSEQ multiplex PCR, lists solely in-frame clones and lacks some. That table furnishes V, J and clone size, whereas the DNA furnished D and trimming. This table has 180,000 or so clones, around 82% appearing once.

The V call is TRBV10-3, the J call TRBJ1-2, with 8 bases that match TRBD1. The sample was PBMCs or T cells enriched from blood (not recorded which). The TCR originated in a middle-aged man who had recovered from COVID-19. CDR3 residues: CAISSGGEGWYGYTF. CDR3 DNA: TGTGCCATCAGTTCAGGGGGCGAGGGCTGGTATGGCTACACCTTC.